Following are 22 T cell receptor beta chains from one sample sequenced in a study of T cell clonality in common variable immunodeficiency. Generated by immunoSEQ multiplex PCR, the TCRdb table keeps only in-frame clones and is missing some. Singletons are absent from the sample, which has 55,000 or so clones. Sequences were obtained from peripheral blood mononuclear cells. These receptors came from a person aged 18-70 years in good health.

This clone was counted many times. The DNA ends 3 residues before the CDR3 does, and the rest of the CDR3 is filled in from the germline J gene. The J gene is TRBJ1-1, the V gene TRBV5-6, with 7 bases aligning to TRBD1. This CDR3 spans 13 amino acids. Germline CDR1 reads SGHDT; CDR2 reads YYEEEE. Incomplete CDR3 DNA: TGTGCCAGCAGCCTAGACAGGGTTACGGGA. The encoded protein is CASSLDRVTG. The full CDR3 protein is CASSLDRVTGAFF.

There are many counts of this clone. CDR3 in amino acids: CASASRGAGEQFF. The CDR3 bases that were read are TGTGCCAGCGCCTCGCGGGGGGCGGGTGAG. The chain carries TRBV7-2 and TRBJ2-1; 8 nucleotides align to TRBD2. The read ends 3 residues before the CDR3 terminus; that terminus is restored from the germline J gene. Germline V gives CDR1 SGHTA, CDR2 FQGNSA. CDR3 size: 13 residues. Trimming cost V 8 bases and J 9 bases; bases outside gene matches: 9.

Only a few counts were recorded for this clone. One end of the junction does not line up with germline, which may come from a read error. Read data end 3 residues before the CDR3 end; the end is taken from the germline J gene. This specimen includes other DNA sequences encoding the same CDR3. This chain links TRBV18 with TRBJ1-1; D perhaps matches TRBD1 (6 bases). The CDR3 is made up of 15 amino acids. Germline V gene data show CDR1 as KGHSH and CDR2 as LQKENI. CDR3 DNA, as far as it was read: TGCGCCAGCTCACCAGGAGGGGGAGCCCGCACTGAA. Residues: CASSPGGGARTE. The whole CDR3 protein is CASSPGGGARTEAFF. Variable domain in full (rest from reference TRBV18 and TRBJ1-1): NAGVMQNPRHLVRRRGQEARLRCSPMKGHSHVYWYRQLPEEGLKFMVYLQKENIIDESGMPKERFSAEFPKEGPSILRIQQVVRGDSAAYFCASSPGGGARTEAFFGQGTRLTVV.

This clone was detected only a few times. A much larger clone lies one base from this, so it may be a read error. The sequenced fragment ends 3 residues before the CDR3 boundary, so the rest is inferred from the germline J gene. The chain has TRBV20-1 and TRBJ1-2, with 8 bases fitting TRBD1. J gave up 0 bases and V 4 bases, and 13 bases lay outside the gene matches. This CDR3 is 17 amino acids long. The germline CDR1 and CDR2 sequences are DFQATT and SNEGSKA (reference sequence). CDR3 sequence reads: CSATELFTGGANYGYTF. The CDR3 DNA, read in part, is TGCAGTGCTACAGAGTTGTTCACAGGGGGAGCTAACTATGGC.

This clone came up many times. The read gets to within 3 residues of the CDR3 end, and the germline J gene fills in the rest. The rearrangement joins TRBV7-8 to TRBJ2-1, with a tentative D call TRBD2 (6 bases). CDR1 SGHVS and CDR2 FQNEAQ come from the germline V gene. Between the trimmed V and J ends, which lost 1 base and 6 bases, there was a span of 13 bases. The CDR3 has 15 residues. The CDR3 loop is CASSLDGTQPNEQFF. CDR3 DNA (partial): TGTGCCAGCAGCTTAGACGGGACTCAACCCAATGAG.

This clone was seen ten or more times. CDR3 sequence reads: CASSFDGDSGNTIYF. The covered CDR3 bases are TGTGCCAGCAGCTTCGACGGGGACTCTGGAAACACC. The J gene is TRBJ1-3, the V gene TRBV7-2; no clear D gene. The CDR3 end lies 3 residues beyond the end of the read and is filled in from the germline J gene. The V and J ends lost 3 bases and 0 bases respectively, with 9 bases between them. This CDR3 has 15 residues. Germline V gene lookup returns CDR1 SGHTA and CDR2 FQGNSA.

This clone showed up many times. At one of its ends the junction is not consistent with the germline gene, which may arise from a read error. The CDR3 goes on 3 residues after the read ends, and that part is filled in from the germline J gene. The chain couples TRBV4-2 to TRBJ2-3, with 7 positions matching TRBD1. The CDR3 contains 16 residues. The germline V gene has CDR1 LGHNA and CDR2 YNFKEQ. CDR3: CASSRRQGVSTDTQYF. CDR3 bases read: TGCGCCAGCAGCCGTCGACAGGGAGTAAGCACAGATACG.

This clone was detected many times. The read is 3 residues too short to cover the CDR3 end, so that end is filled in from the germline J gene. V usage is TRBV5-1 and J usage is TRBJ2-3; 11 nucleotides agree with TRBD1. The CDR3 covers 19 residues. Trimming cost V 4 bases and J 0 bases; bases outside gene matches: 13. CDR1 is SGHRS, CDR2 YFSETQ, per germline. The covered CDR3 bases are TGCGCCAGCAGCATGCCCGGGACAGGGGGACTTTTAAGCACAGATACG. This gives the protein CASSMPGTGGLLSTDT. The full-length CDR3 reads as CASSMPGTGGLLSTDTQYF.

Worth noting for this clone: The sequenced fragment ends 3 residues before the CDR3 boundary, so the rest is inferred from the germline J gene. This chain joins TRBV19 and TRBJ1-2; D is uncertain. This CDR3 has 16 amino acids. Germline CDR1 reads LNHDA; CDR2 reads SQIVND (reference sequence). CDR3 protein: CASSTTGGSGYNDYTF. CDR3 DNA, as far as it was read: TGTGCCAGTAGTACAACGGGTGGTAGCGGCTACAATGAC. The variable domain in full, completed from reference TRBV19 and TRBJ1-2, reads DGGITQSPKYLFRKEGQNVTLSCEQNLNHDAMYWYRQDPGQGLRLIYYSQIVNDFQKGDIAEGYSVSREKKESFPLTVTSAQKNPTAFYLCASSTTGGSGYNDYTFGSGTRLTVV.

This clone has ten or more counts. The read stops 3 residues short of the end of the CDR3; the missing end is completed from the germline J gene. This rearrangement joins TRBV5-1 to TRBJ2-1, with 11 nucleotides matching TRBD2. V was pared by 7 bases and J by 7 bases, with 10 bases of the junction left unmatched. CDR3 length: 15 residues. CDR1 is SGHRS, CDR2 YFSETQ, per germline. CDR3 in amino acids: CASGDLAGGLNEQFF. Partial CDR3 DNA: TGCGCCAGCGGGGACTTAGCGGGGGGGCTGAATGAG.

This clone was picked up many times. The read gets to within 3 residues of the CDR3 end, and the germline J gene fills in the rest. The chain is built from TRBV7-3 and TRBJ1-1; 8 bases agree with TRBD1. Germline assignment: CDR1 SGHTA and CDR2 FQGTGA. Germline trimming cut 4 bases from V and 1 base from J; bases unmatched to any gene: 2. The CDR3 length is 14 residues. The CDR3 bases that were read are TGTGCCAGCAGCTCGGGACAGGCGAACACTGAA. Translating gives CASSSGQANTE. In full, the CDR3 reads CASSSGQANTEAFF.

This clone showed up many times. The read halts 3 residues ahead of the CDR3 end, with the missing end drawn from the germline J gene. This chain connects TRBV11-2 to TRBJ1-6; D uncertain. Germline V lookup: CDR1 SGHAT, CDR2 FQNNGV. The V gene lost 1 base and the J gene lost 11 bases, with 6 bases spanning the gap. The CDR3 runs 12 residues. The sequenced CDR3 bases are TGTGCCAGCAGCTTAGCAGGAGCACCC. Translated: CASSLAGAP. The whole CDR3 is CASSLAGAPLHF.

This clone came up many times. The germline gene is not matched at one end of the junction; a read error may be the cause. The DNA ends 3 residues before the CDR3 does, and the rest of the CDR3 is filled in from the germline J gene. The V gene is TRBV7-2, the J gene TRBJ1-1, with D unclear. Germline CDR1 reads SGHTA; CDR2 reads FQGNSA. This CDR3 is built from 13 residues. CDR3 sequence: CASSRIANSEAFF. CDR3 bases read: TGTGCCAGCAGCCGCATAGCGAACAGTGAA.

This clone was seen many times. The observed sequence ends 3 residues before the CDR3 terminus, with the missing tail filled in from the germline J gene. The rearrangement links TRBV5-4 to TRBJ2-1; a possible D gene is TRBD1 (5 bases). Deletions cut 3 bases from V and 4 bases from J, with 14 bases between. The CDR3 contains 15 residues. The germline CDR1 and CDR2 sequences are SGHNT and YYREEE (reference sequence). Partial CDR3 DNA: TGTGCCAGCAGCTGGGGCTCCGGCCGGTACAATGAG. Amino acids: CASSWGSGRYNE. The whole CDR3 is CASSWGSGRYNEQFF.

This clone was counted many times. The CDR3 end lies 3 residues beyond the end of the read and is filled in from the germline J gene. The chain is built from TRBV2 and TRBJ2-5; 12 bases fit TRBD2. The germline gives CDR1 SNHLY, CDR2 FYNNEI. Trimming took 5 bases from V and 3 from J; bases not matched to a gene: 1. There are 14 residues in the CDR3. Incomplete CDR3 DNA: TGTGCCAGCAGTCGACTAGCGGGAGAAGAGACC. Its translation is CASSRLAGEET. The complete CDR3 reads CASSRLAGEETQYF.

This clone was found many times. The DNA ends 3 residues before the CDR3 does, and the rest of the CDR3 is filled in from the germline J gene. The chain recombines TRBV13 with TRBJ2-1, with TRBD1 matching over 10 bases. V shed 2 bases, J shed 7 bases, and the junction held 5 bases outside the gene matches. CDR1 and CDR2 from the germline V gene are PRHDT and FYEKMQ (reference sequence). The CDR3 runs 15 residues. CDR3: CASSLWGQGPNEQFF. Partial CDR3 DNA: TGTGCCAGCAGCTTATGGGGACAGGGGCCGAATGAG.

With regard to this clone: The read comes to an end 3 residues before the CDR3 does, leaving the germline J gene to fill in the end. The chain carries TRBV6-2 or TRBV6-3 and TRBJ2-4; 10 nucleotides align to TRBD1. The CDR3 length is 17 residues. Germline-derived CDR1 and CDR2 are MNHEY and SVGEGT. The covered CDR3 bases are TGTGCCAGCAGTTTATCCGGGACAGGGGCCGCGGTCTATGGT. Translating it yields CASSLSGTGAAVYG. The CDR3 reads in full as CASSLSGTGAAVYGQYF.

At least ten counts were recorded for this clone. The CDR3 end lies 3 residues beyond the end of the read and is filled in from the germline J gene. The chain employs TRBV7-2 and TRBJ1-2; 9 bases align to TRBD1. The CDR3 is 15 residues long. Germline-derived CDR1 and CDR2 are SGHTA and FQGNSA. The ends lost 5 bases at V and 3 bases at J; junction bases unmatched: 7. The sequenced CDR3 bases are TGTGCCAGCAGCGTACAGGGGGCTAGGGACTATGGC. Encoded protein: CASSVQGARDYG. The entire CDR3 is CASSVQGARDYGYTF.

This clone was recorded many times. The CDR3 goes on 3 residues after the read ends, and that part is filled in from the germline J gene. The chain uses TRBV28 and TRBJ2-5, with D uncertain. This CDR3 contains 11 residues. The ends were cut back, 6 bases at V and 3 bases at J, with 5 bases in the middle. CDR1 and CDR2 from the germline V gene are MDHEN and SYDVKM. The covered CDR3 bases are TGTGCCAGCAGCACAAAAGAGACC. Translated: CASSTKET. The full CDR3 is CASSTKETQYF. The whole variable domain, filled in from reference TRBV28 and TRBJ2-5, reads DVKVTQSSRYLVKRTGEKVFLECVQDMDHENMFWYRQDPGLGLRLIYFSYDVKMKEKGDIPEGYSVSREKKERFSLILESASTNQTSMYLCASSTKETQYFGPGTRLLVL.

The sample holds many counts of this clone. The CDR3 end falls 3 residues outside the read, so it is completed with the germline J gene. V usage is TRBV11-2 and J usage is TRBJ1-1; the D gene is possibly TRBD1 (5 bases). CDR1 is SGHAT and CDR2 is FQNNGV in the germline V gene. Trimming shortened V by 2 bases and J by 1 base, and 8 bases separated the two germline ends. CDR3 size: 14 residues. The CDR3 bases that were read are TGTGCCAGCAGCTTACTCGACAGGAACACTGAA. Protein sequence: CASSLLDRNTE. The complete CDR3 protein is CASSLLDRNTEAFF. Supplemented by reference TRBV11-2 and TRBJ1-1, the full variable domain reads EAGVAQSPRYKIIEKRQSVAFWCNPISGHATLYWYQQILGQGPKLLIQFQNNGVVDDSQLPKDRFSAERLKGVDSTLKIQPAKLEDSAVYLCASSLLDRNTEAFFGQGTRLTVV.

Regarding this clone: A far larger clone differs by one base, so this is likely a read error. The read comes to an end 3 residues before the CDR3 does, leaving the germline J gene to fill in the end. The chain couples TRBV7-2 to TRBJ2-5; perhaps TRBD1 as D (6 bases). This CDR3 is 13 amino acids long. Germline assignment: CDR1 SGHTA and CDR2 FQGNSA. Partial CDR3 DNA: TGTCCCAGCAGCTTTCCAGGGGAGGAGACC. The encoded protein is CPSSFPGEET. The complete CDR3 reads CPSSFPGEETQYF. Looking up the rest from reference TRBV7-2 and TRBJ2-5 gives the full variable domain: GAGVSQSPSNKVTEKGKDVELRCDPISGHTALYWYRQSLGQGLEFLIYFQGNSAPDKSGLPSDRFSAERTGGSVSTLTIQRTQQEDSAVYLCPSSFPGEETQYFGPGTRLLVL.

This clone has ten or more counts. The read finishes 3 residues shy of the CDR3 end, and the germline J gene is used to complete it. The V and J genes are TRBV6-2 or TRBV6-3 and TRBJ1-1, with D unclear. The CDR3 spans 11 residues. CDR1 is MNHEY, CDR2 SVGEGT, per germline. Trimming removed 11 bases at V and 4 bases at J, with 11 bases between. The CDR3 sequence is CACRRGTEAFF. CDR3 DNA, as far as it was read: TGTGCCTGCCGCCGGGGCACTGAA.